This T cell receptor (beta chain) derives from a study of T cells in Graves' hyperthyroidism and ophthalmopathy. It was RNA transcripts that yielded the amplified TCR beta CDR3 regions. When the TCR CDR3 underwent first-round RT-PCR, the HTBI primer set was used. TCRdb reprocessed the multiplex PCR reads via MiXCR and lists one record per CDR3 protein. This table has approximately 600,000 distinct CDR3 sequences, 14% appearing once. The CDR3 is made up of 13 amino acids. The ends lost 5 bases at V and 4 bases at J; junction bases unmatched: 4. CDR1 and CDR2 (germline): SQVTM, ANQGSEA. Input material: blood. The rearrangement links TRBV29-1 to TRBJ2-7, with 11 bases fitting TRBD2. The receptor was derived from a woman aged 18-30 years with Graves' ophthalmopathy. The DNA of the CDR3 is TGCAGCGTTTCCGGGACTAGCGGTTACGAGCAGTACTTC. As protein: CSVSGTSGYEQYF.